This TCR beta chain is drawn from a study of T cell changes during pregnancy in multiple sclerosis. Clones were sequenced by immunoSEQ multiplex PCR, and TCRdb holds only the in-frame ones, with some missing. Altogether about 47,000 clones are present, 80% to 95% being singletons, with the ten largest covering roughly 2.1%. The sequencing here drew on peripheral blood, taken in the third trimester of pregnancy. The sequence derives from a female donor with multiple sclerosis, enrolled in a pregnancy study.

The CDR3 DNA reads as TGCAGCGTTGAAGTAACAGTAAGCACTGAAGCTTTCTTT. Its translation is CSVEVTVSTEAFF. The genes are TRBV29-1 and TRBJ1-1; D unresolved. From germline, CDR1 is SQVTM and CDR2 ANQGSEA. V lost 1 base to trimming and J lost 4 bases, with 10 bases between them. The CDR3 is 13 residues long. Together with reference TRBV29-1 and TRBJ1-1, the CDR3 gives the full variable domain: SAVISQKPSRDICQRGTSLTIQCQVDSQVTMMFWYRQQPGQSLTLIATANQGSEATYESGFVIDKFPISRPNLTFSTLTVSNMSPEDSSIYLCSVEVTVSTEAFFGQGTRLTVV.